Listed here are 14 T cell receptor beta chains from one sample, sequenced in a study of tumor-infiltrating lymphocytes in primary liver carcinoma. TCR beta cDNA was prepared out of about 530 ng total RNA by means of a constant-region primer. Modified slightly, ARM-PCR produced TCR beta libraries over three nested multiplex PCR rounds. Rounds one and two of PCR, each of around 11 cycles, were primed with TRBV1-TRBV30 forward primers and a C-beta reverse primer. One entry per CDR3 protein results from TCRdb running MiXCR on the multiplex PCR reads. In the table there are approximately 73,000 distinct CDR3 sequences, roughly two thirds of which are singletons. Between 20 and 30 mg of unsorted bulk tissue served as the source from which RNA and DNA were co-extracted. Sequenced sample: liver tumor tissue from sampling region 4. Subset defined: tumor region T4, right-lateral pole. Source of these receptors: a woman in her sixties with primary liver carcinoma and hepatitis B virus infection.

About this clonotype: In this CDR3 the conserved last residue, phenylalanine or tryptophan, is missing, so a read error is likely. CDR3 amino acids: CTSSPRGVPLHY. CDR3 DNA: TGTACCAGCAGTCCCCGGGGGGTACCCCTCCACTAT. V gene TRBV6-5 combines with J gene TRBJ1-6; a possible D gene is TRBD1 (5 bases). CDR3 length equals 12 residues. Looked up from germline, CDR1 is MNHEY and CDR2 is SVGAGI.

The chain uses TRBV29-1 and TRBJ2-3; D gene ambiguous. The CDR3 is made up of 11 amino acids. Trimming cost V 7 bases and J 3 bases, with 8 bases left between them. The germline V gene has CDR1 SQVTM and CDR2 ANQGSEA. The CDR3 region is CSAVKTDTQYF. The CDR3 bases are TGCAGCGCGGTAAAGACAGATACGCAGTATTTT.

The chain uses TRBV12-5 and TRBJ1-1; D is unresolved. Per germline, CDR1 LGHNT and CDR2 FRNRAP. V gave up 4 bases and J gave up 4 bases, with 13 bases separating them. The CDR3 has 14 residues. In nucleotides, the CDR3 is TGTGCTAGTGGTTCCGGGAATACGATCACTGAAGCTTTCTTT. It codes for CASGSGNTITEAFF.

The chain recombines TRBV7-9 with TRBJ1-6; no firm D call. The CDR3 totals 12 residues. Trimming took off 7 bases at V and 8 bases at J, with 9 bases between the two ends. CDR1 and CDR2 from the germline V gene are SEHNR and FQNEAQ (reference sequence). CDR3 residues: CASNFGDSPLHF. For the CDR3, the DNA is TGTGCCAGCAACTTCGGGGATTCACCCCTCCACTTT.

The gene calls are TRBV25-1 and TRBJ1-1, with 7 nucleotides matching TRBD1. V lost 6 bases to trimming and J lost 9 bases; unmatched junction nucleotides: 13. This CDR3 has 14 residues. Looked up from germline, CDR1 is MGHDK and CDR2 is SYGVNS. This chain's CDR3 is CASSGGRGGLKAFF. The CDR3 coding sequence is TGTGCCAGCAGCGGGGGCAGGGGGGGACTAAAAGCTTTCTTT.

The J gene is TRBJ1-1, the V gene TRBV12-3 or TRBV12-4; D is unresolved. The CDR3 has 14 residues. V shed 6 bases and J shed 0 bases, with 11 bases lying between them. The CDR3, as DNA: TGTGCCAGCAGGACCGGACGGGTGAACACTGAAGCTTTCTTT. Translated: CASRTGRVNTEAFF.

In regard to this clonotype: A read error is likely, as this CDR3 ends without the conserved phenylalanine or tryptophan. The chain employs TRBV11-2 and TRBJ1-1; D not resolved. The CDR3 runs 13 residues. The germline V gene encodes CDR1 SGHAT and CDR2 FQNNGV. This CDR3 is CASSLESGGEAFL. CDR3 DNA: TGTGCCAGCAGTTTAGAGTCAGGTGGTGAAGCTTTCCTC.

Remarks on this clonotype: A read error may account for a junction end that differs from germline. The chain combines TRBV24-1 with TRBJ2-1; D call uncertain. Germline V gene lookup returns CDR1 KGHDR and CDR2 SFDVKD. The CDR3 length is 14 residues. The CDR3 sequence: CATSDGDNNKEQFF. In DNA form, the CDR3 reads TGTGCCACCAGTGATGGTGACAATAACAAAGAGCAGTTCTTC.

With respect to this clonotype: A read error may produce the germline difference seen at one junction end. The rearrangement joins TRBV11-2 to TRBJ2-3, with 12 bases identical to TRBD2. CDR3 length: 15 residues. The V gene's germline CDR1 is SGHAT and CDR2 FQNNGV. CDR3 residues: CASSASGRVIDTQYF. The CDR3 nucleotides read TGTGCCAGCAGCGCTAGCGGGAGGGTCATAGATACGCAATATTTT.

This clonotype was counted between two and nine times. A much larger clonotype is one base distant, so this may be a read error. The chain recombines TRBV10-2 with TRBJ1-4; D is ambiguous. The CDR3 consists of 14 residues. V was shortened by 2 bases and J by 10 bases, with 14 bases between the two germline ends. In germline, CDR1 is WSHSY, CDR2 SAAADI. CDR3 amino acids: CASSERTPGGKLFF. The DNA for the CDR3 is TGCGCCAGCAGTGAGAGGACCCCTGGAGGAAAACTGTTTTTT.

This clonotype was detected a few times. The junction shows a germline mismatch at one end, possibly a read error. This chain joins TRBV6-1 and TRBJ2-5; 7 nucleotides match TRBD2. Germline lookup yields CDR1 MNHNS and CDR2 SASEGT. CDR3 length: 14 residues. CDR3 nucleotides: TGTGCCAGCAGTGGGTTCGCGGGGGAGGAGACCCGGTACTTC. Its translation is CASSGFAGEETRYF.

This clonotype was seen once. The chain uses TRBV5-1 and TRBJ2-7; TRBD2 aligns across 7 bases. CDR1 and CDR2 from the germline V gene are SGHRS and YFSETQ. With 4 bases clipped from V and 2 bases from J, the junction kept 15 bases outside the gene matches. The CDR3 is 17 residues long. For the CDR3, the DNA is TGCGCCAGCAGCCTATGGTCGGGAATAGCGGGCGCCTACGAGCAGTACTTC. The encoded protein is CASSLWSGIAGAYEQYF. The whole variable domain, remainder taken from reference TRBV5-1 and TRBJ2-7, is KAGVTQTPRYLIKTRGQQVTLSCSPISGHRSVSWYQQTPGQGLQFLFEYFSETQRNKGNFPGRFSGRQFSNSRSEMNVSTLELGDSALYLCASSLWSGIAGAYEQYFGPGTRLTVT.

The chain is built from TRBV4-1 and TRBJ2-7; D call uncertain. CDR3 length equals 14 residues. The germline V and J ends were trimmed by 4 bases and 6 bases, with 16 bases remaining between them. Germline CDR1 is MGHRA and CDR2 is YSYEKL. The DNA of the CDR3 is TGCGCCAGCAGCCCCCTCCTGGTAACCTCCGAGCAGTACTTC. It translates to CASSPLLVTSEQYF.

This clonotype was picked up one time. This chain uses TRBV6-5 with TRBJ2-1; TRBD1 is a possible D gene (6 bases). V dropped 9 bases and J dropped 2 bases, with 17 bases sitting between them. The germline CDR1 and CDR2 sequences are MNHEY and SVGAGI. The CDR3 length is 15 residues. The CDR3 sequence is CARSPGQPTYNEQFF. CDR3 DNA sequence: TGTGCCAGGTCTCCCGGACAGCCAACCTACAATGAGCAGTTCTTC.